The sequence of this TCR beta chain was determined in a study of neoadjuvant nivolumab and ipilimumab in lung cancer (dated by TCRdb to 2018 to 2021). In the study overall: In the NEOSTAR trial, nivolumab was administered intravenously at 3 mg/kg on days 1, 15 and 29, and the combination arm also received ipilimumab 1 mg/kg on day 1 only. For each study arm, the primary endpoint of the trial was the rate of major pathologic response (MPR) in the intention-to-treat population. Of the roughly 45 patients with operable NSCLC treated in the trial, roughly 23 were randomized to nivolumab monotherapy and about 20 to nivolumab plus ipilimumab. TCR repertoires in pretherapy (baseline) peripheral blood were compared with TCR repertoires in tumors resected at surgery after neoadjuvant immune checkpoint blockade. Matched pretherapy and resected tumor pairs were analyzed from seven patients, of whom four had been treated with nivolumab and three with nivolumab plus ipilimumab. Points the paper makes about the study in general: Compared with tumor-adjacent uninvolved lung, resected tumors had greater TCR richness and clonality, and increases showed up in more of the dual-therapy-treated tumors. From pretherapy to surgery, tumor T-cell richness and clonality increased in three of three dual-therapy tumors but in only two of four nivolumab-treated tumors. TCR sequencing was performed in a small number of samples. TCR richness in pretherapy blood showed a positive correlation with richness in tumors resected after neoadjuvant therapy (Spearman R ≈ 0.8). No significant correlation was found between TCR clonality and pathologic tumor regression, and only one major-pathologic-response sample was available for the clonality analysis.

A word on this clone: Its specific antigen is unknown. No much larger clone is present one base from it, and per-base qualities are unavailable.

Libraries were constructed by the immunoSEQ multiplex PCR assay. The paper's data handling went like this. Richness and clonality were used to summarize the repertoires, and clones that significantly expanded or contracted between pre- and post-therapy samples were identified. TCRdb holds this immuneACCESS table with in-frame rearrangements only. Some clones are missing; in checked studies, unresolved V genes explain under half, and the rest has no known cause. From that table come the V and J calls and clone size; the DNA was used to work out D and trimming. This sample is represented by 25,000 or so clones; about 83% of them were singletons. The ten largest clones take up 5% to 6% of the sample. Explained via the paper, the time point label denotes: at surgical resection after neoadjuvant nivolumab +/- ipilimumab. Samples came from the phase 2 randomized NEOSTAR trial, which tested neoadjuvant nivolumab or nivolumab plus ipilimumab followed by surgery in operable NSCLC.

This receptor was taken from an adult with non-small cell lung cancer. The sequences come from tumor tissue, collected after neoadjuvant nivolumab, alone or with ipilimumab, at or shortly before surgery.

The sequence in DNA is TGCGCCAGCCGACGGGGAACGGGGAACCAAGAGACCCAGTACTTC. Its translation reads: CASRRGTGNQETQYF. The sequence is built from TRBV5-1 and TRBJ2-5; TRBD2 is perhaps the D gene, given 5 matching bases. V is pared back by 7 bases and J by 0 bases, with 16 bases lying between the germline termini. The CDR3 measures 15 amino acids from cysteine to phenylalanine. Only the CDR3 DNA is retained, 45 bases long and in frame from the first base. CDR1 SGHRS and CDR2 YFSETQ are derived from the germline V gene.